This TCR beta chain was identified in a study of cytomegalovirus exposure and HLA in healthy donors listed by TCRdb under 2017. Describing the broader study: An earlier analysis of roughly 630 of the donors reported 250 to 300 Gb of sequence data and some 100 million unique TCR beta sequences from roughly 200 million T cells. Roughly 300 gigabases of sequencing data and around 87 million unique TCR sequences were included in an early release covering around 600 HLA-typed donors. Of the roughly 390 genotyped donors, over 80% were placed in the genetic ancestry cluster associated with self-reported Caucasian donors. The study aimed to test whether cataloging public T cell receptors could reveal signatures of past pathogen exposure. The T cell repertoires of several hundred subjects were profiled by immunosequencing and related to cytomegalovirus serostatus. Besides the first cohort of 550 to 750 subjects, a separate validation cohort made up of around 120 different subjects was used. To predict cytomegalovirus infection status, the study brought together high-throughput TCR immunosequencing, statistical association of individual TCRs with disease status, and machine learning. To study patterns of TCR occurrence, a later analysis re-analyzed previously published TCR beta repertoires from 600 to 750 donors and added high-resolution HLA genotyping. The later analysis used no new phenotypic data to find candidate immune exposures, relying instead on TCR beta sequences and their occurrence across donors. In an earlier analysis of more than 550 of the donors, high-throughput TCR beta sequencing was used to judge whether each TCR beta V gene segment behaved as functional or pseudogenic. Donor age, sex, ethnicity and CMV serostatus were collected together with the repertoire data. Genome-wide SNP genotypes for about three fifths of the roughly 670 donors were used in a later genetic analysis, which treated that subset as a discovery cohort. Every repertoire in the discovery cohort had been generated on one and the same sequencing platform. HLA typing covered class I and class II loci at four-digit resolution. The number of typed donors differed by locus: roughly 629-640 for A, B, C, DRB1 and DQB1; approximately 520 for DQA1; 606 for DPA1; and 400 to 480 for DPB1. Roughly 5 DR-DQ haplotypes were treated as single units for association and clustering because of strong linkage in the cohort. Among 300 to 500 genotyped donors of the cohort, an average of around 250,000 unique TCR beta nucleotide sequences was sequenced per donor, of which approximately 18% were non-productive.

The cohort was made up of around 720 healthy bone marrow donors. At the time of sampling, every cohort member was nominally healthy, though immune exposures that went unrecorded were likely present. The donor tested CMV seronegative and was one of the 352 seronegative cohort members. Each donor provided a peripheral blood sample, and peripheral blood mononuclear cells were used for TCR beta sequencing. The Qiagen DNeasy Blood Extraction Kit was used to extract genomic DNA from the blood cell samples. Details on this clone: The clone's antigen remains unknown. No quality values exist for individual bases; no much larger clone is one base distant.

The study at large found these results: While some public TCRs were present in many individuals, most TCR sequences turned up only very rarely across donors. Cytomegalovirus status was reported to be diagnosed by the classifier with high specificity and sensitivity in both the original and validation cohorts. Broadly in line with IMGT annotations, most TCR beta V segments showed up in productive rearrangements about 87% or about 30% of the time in an earlier analysis of around 550 of the donors. Some IMGT-functional V segments, including TRBV6-2 and TRBV6-3, could not be distinguished by the 87-base-pair reads and were therefore excluded. When HLA alleles, especially DR and DQ, strongly co-occurred, TCR associations were difficult to assign to individual alleles. The study gave a list of under 200 TCR beta chains associated with cytomegalovirus. A group of highly shared sequence variants was considered likely to be a technical artifact of the sequencing pipeline. Roughly uniform sequencing depth across donors was assumed in presence/absence analyses, although this assumption may not hold. V-gene and J-gene trimming of TCR beta chains was associated with a missense DCLRE1C variant in a later genetic analysis, and the association was replicated in an independent cohort. Three of the identified cytomegalovirus-associated TCR beta chains were confirmed in vitro to be specific for cytomegalovirus antigens. In a later analysis, about 17,000 TCR beta sequences were associated with specific HLA alleles at a false discovery rate of 0.05. The cohort was sequenced for TCR beta chains only, and without alpha or paired-chain data the features that could be detected were limited. According to a later analysis, TCR association rates differed among HLA loci, with DRB1 alleles showing the most associated TCRs and HLA-C alleles showing the fewest. According to a later analysis, most CMV-associated TCR beta chains appeared to be HLA-restricted, and the HLA associations seemed to be driven largely by CMV exposure. A later genetic analysis reported fewer N-insertions in productive TCRs among donors in an Asian-associated ancestry cluster than the roughly 690-donor mean. CMV serostatus was the only immune exposure information available for the cohort. A further reported finding was that TCR beta sequences accurately predicted the HLA-A and HLA-B alleles for most subjects in the first cohort. A later analysis reported that several top co-occurrence clusters appeared linked to parvovirus B19, influenza, CMV and Epstein-Barr virus. Linkage disequilibrium might explain the correlated functional status among segregating V segments, but an unknown experimental factor could not be excluded. Because counts were too low, approximately 18 rarely observed V segments, including chromosome 9 orphons, were excluded from the earlier analysis of some 540 of the donors. A later analysis found that HLA-associated TCR beta chains were more clonally expanded and had lower generation probabilities than equally common non-associated chains. Because some donors lacked HLA typing at each locus, the association tests relied only on the typed subset. The authors suggested that the approach could potentially be extended to other disease states and immunological phenotypes.

CDR1 ENHRY and CDR2 SYGVKD were looked up in the germline V gene. Trimming costs V 6 bases and J 1 base, and their ends lie 10 bases apart. The CDR3, cysteine through phenylalanine, is 14 amino acids long. The CDR3 DNA has 42 bases and is translated from base 1. To prepare the library, the immunoSEQ multiplex PCR assay was applied. A mixture of 60 forward primers for TCR Vbeta segments and 13 reverse primers for TCR Jbeta segments was used in the multiplex PCR. The CDR3 region of rearranged TCR beta genes was amplified from genomic DNA with a multiplex PCR assay. The amplified TCR beta libraries were sequenced on the Illumina HiSeq System as 87-base-pair reads. The authors' pipeline ran thus. A later analysis tallied around 87 million unique TCR beta chains across the 550 to 850 repertoires, and approximately 11 million of those chains were shared by two or more donors. Raw reads were error-corrected and collapsed into unique sequences with a nearest-neighbor algorithm that merged closely related sequences to remove PCR and sequencing errors. Alignment of CDR3 sequences to IMGT reference sequences was used to assign V, D and J gene segments. For a sequence to be retained, a match of at least six nucleotides to both a V gene segment and a J gene segment was required. Rearrangements were classified as productive when the CDR3 lacked stop codons and remained in frame with V and J, and all other rearrangements were classified as non-productive. Following IMGT convention, CDR3 was defined as the stretch from the second conserved V-encoded cysteine up to the conserved J-encoded phenylalanine. The earlier analysis of about 610 of the donors excluded sequences that lacked an unambiguous match to a single V gene segment. In an earlier analysis of approximately 550 of the donors, V segments were called functional above 56.7% productive rearrangements and were called segregating when the between-donor standard deviation exceeded 5%. A statistical classification framework was built to diagnose cytomegalovirus status from the catalog of TCR beta chain sequences. V and J gene assignment, in a later analysis, came from comparing TCR nucleotide sequences with IMGT/GENE-DB human TR gene sequences. A later analysis assigned CDR3 sequences and most-parsimonious VDJ recombination scenarios with the TCRdist pipeline. In a later analysis, each TCR beta chain was defined by its CDR3 amino acid sequence together with its V-gene family, and reads lacking a unique V-gene family were excluded. In a later analysis, several hundred highly shared, low-generation-probability nucleotide sequences were removed to address suspected cross-contamination and a sequencing artifact. For each public chain, a later analysis derived a clonal expansion index from normalized ranks of inferred template counts within each repertoire. A later analysis computed generation probabilities with a VDJ recombination model fitted to out-of-frame rearrangements, and checked the results against IGoR. In a later analysis, hypergeometric tests were used to score TCR-TCR, TCR-HLA and TCR-CMV co-occurrence, with a repertoire-size bias correction applied to TCR pairs. In a later analysis, false discovery rates were estimated by permuting HLA or CMV assignments 20 times. A later analysis grouped co-occurring TCRs with DBSCAN, adding TCRdist sequence similarity when clustering within HLA-allele-positive subsets. Repertoires with fewer than 30,000 or more than 120,000 public chains were left out of co-occurrence clustering, as were about 5 repertoires with anomalous nucleotide sharing. Imported from immuneACCESS, the table was reduced by TCRdb to in-frame sequences with V and J called. These copies leave out some clones; in studies compared against another copy, an unresolved V gene accounts for under half, and the cause of the remainder is not known. V, J and clone size reflect that table, while D and trimming were determined from the DNA. The sample table shows 150,000 or so clones, and roughly 79% are seen once. Approximately 1.5% of the sample comes from the top ten.

The receptor was isolated from a man aged 40-55 years in good health and CMV-seronegative. Specimen: PBMCs. This sequence uses TRBV10-3 and TRBJ2-4, with an unclear D gene assignment. For the CDR3, the sequence is CAISGQDAKNIQYF. The DNA sequence follows: TGTGCCATCAGCGGCCAGGATGCCAAAAACATTCAGTACTTC.